The 22 T cell receptor beta chains below all came from one sample that was sequenced in a study of T cell changes during pregnancy in multiple sclerosis. The protocol was immunoSEQ multiplex PCR, while the TCRdb copy is restricted to in-frame clones and leaves out a portion. In the table there are 80,000 or so clones, about 91% of which are singletons. The sample in question was peripheral blood, obtained before pregnancy. Receptors originate from a female donor with multiple sclerosis, enrolled in a pregnancy study.

This clone was counted a single time. The chain uses TRBV7-6 and TRBJ2-5; D is possibly TRBD1 (5 bases). The CDR3 is 13 amino acids. The V end was cut by 1 base, the J end by 9 bases, with 12 bases between. Germline V gives CDR1 SGHVS, CDR2 FNYEAQ. The CDR3 here is CASSLGAQGAQYF. The DNA for the CDR3 is TGTGCCAGCAGCTTAGGGGCCCAGGGCGCCCAGTACTTC.

V and J are TRBV21-1 and TRBJ2-3; the D call TRBD2 from the table was never checked on the DNA. TRBV21-1 has pseudogene status. The CDR3 sequence is 17 residues long. CDR3 coding DNA: TGTGCCAGCAGCGCAAGCGGGGGTCGGGTATTGATAGATACGCAGTATTTT. It is translated as CASSASGGRVLIDTQYF.

This clone was seen once. The rearrangement joins TRBV5-4 to TRBJ2-1; 13 bases are shared with TRBD2. This CDR3 comprises 16 residues. V dropped 2 bases and J dropped 7; count of bases not matched to a gene: 6. CDR1 and CDR2 from the germline V gene are SGHNT and YYREEE (reference sequence). CDR3 sequence (DNA): TGTGCCAGCAGCTTTTTACTAGCGGGAGGGAAAAATGAGCAGTTCTTC. It codes for CASSFLLAGGKNEQFF. Using reference TRBV5-4 and TRBJ2-1 for the parts outside the CDR3, the full variable domain is ETGVTQSPTHLIKTRGQQVTLRCSSQSGHNTVSWYQQALGQGPQFIFQYYREEENGRGNFPPRFSGLQFPNYSSELNVNALELDDSALYLCASSFLLAGGKNEQFFGPGTRLTVL.

This chain uses TRBV5-1 with TRBJ1-2; a weak D match, TRBD1 (6 bases). Trimming stripped 5 bases from V and 0 bases from J, with 17 bases between. The CDR3 has 16 amino acids. Germline-derived CDR1 and CDR2 are SGHRS and YFSETQ. The CDR3 region is CASRLTWTASNYGYTF. The DNA for the CDR3 is TGCGCCAGCAGATTAACTTGGACAGCTTCTAACTATGGCTACACCTTC. Full variable domain (missing parts from reference TRBV5-1 and TRBJ1-2): KAGVTQTPRYLIKTRGQQVTLSCSPISGHRSVSWYQQTPGQGLQFLFEYFSETQRNKGNFPGRFSGRQFSNSRSEMNVSTLELGDSALYLCASRLTWTASNYGYTFGSGTRLTVV.

The V gene is TRBV4-2, the J gene TRBJ2-6; no definite D call. The CDR3 is made up of 13 amino acids. With 4 bases removed from V and 9 bases from J, the gap between germline ends came to 10 bases. Germline V gives CDR1 LGHNA, CDR2 YNFKEQ. The CDR3 DNA is TGTGCCAGCAGCCGAACTTTTGACAACGTCCTGACTTTC. Its translation: CASSRTFDNVLTF.

The chain is built from TRBV19 and TRBJ1-2; TRBD1 matches at 12 bases. With V trimmed by 5 bases and J by 1 base, 11 bases remained unmatched. Germline-derived CDR1 and CDR2 are LNHDA and SQIVND (reference sequence). The length of the CDR3 is 18 residues. DNA for the CDR3: TGTGCCAGTAGTCCCCCTCCGGGACAGGGGGCCCTTAACTATGGCTACACCTTC. Protein product: CASSPPPGQGALNYGYTF.

The chain couples TRBV28 to TRBJ1-1; 7 bases align to TRBD1. CDR1 and CDR2 (germline): MDHEN, SYDVKM. CDR3 length: 15 amino acids. V dropped 4 bases and J dropped 5; count of bases not matched to a gene: 10. The CDR3 DNA is TGTGCCAGCAGTTCTCCCAGACAGGGAAGGACTGAAGCTTTCTTT. Protein: CASSSPRQGRTEAFF.

This sequence joins TRBV11-2 and TRBJ2-7; tentatively, D is TRBD1 (5 bases). Germline CDR1 SGHAT, CDR2 FQNNGV. This CDR3 has 14 amino acids. V was shortened by 1 base and J by 3 bases, with 10 bases between the two germline ends. CDR3 DNA sequence: TGTGCCAGCAGCTTAGCGGTCAGGGACTACGAGCAGTACTTC. Protein product: CASSLAVRDYEQYF.

The chain employs TRBV30 and TRBJ1-5, with TRBD1 matching over 7 bases. The CDR3 covers 14 residues. With V trimmed by 4 bases and J by 5 bases, 8 bases remained unmatched. Germline CDR1 is GTSNPN and CDR2 is SVGIG (reference sequence). The CDR3: CAWKAGGRDQPQHF. DNA for the CDR3: TGTGCCTGGAAAGCAGGGGGAAGAGATCAGCCCCAGCATTTT.

The gene calls are TRBV7-8 and TRBJ1-1, with 12 bases fitting TRBD1. From germline, CDR1 is SGHVS and CDR2 FQNEAQ. CDR3 length: 13 residues. V shed 9 bases and J 5 bases; nucleotides not matched to a gene: 4. The CDR3: CASGDRGRTEAFF. The CDR3, as DNA: TGTGCCAGTGGGGACAGGGGGCGTACTGAAGCTTTCTTT.

V usage is TRBV7-9 and J usage is TRBJ1-3; D possibly corresponds to TRBD1 (6 bases). Germline assignment: CDR1 SEHNR and CDR2 FQNEAQ (reference sequence). The V end was cut by 4 bases, the J end by 4 bases, with 17 bases between. The CDR3 runs to 16 residues. CDR3 nucleotide sequence: TGTGCCAGCAGCTCCCCCGTGGCTACAGGGGGAAACACCATATATTTT. It translates to CASSSPVATGGNTIYF.

The rearrangement links TRBV19 to TRBJ2-1, with D possibly being TRBD1 (6 bases). The CDR3 has 13 amino acids. The germline CDR1 and CDR2 sequences are LNHDA and SQIVND (reference sequence). Trimming removed 7 bases at V and 10 bases at J, with 17 bases between. CDR3 in DNA: TGTGCCAGTAACCCATCAGGGGCCGTGGAGCAGTTCTTC. Translating gives CASNPSGAVEQFF.

This clone has a single count. The chain is built from TRBV15 and TRBJ2-7, with 9 bases that match TRBD1. The CDR3 totals 12 residues. V trimming: 11 bases; J trimming: 5 bases; junction bases outside the gene matches: 7. In germline, CDR1 is LNHNV, CDR2 YYDKDF (reference sequence). The CDR3 bases are TGTGCCGCGGGACAGGGTTGGGACGAGCAGTACTTC. Protein sequence: CAAGQGWDEQYF.

The genes are TRBV4-2 and TRBJ1-4; D unresolved. CDR1 and CDR2 (germline): LGHNA, YNFKEQ. This CDR3 has 16 amino acids. The ends were cut back, 0 bases at V and 0 bases at J, with 8 bases in the middle. The chain's CDR3 is CASSQESSATNEKLFF. CDR3 DNA sequence: TGTGCCAGCAGCCAAGAGAGCAGCGCAACTAATGAAAAACTGTTTTTT.

The chain recombines TRBV28 with TRBJ2-7; 10 positions agree with TRBD1. Germline V CDR1 and CDR2: MDHEN, SYDVKM. With V trimmed by 5 bases and J by 6 bases, 13 bases remained unmatched. The CDR3 runs 16 residues. The CDR3 nucleotides are TGTGCCAGCAGTCGACAGGGGGCCGGGCCGAGGCGCGAGCAGTACTTC. As protein: CASSRQGAGPRREQYF.

In DNA, the CDR3 is TGTGCCAGCAGCAAAACAGGTGTGCGGGGTGAAAAACTGTTTTTT. It translates to CASSKTGVRGEKLFF. The chain couples TRBV6-6 to TRBJ1-4; the D gene is possibly TRBD1 (5 bases). The germline V gene has CDR1 MNHNY and CDR2 SVGAGI (reference sequence). The germline V and J ends were trimmed by 6 bases and 7 bases, with 18 bases remaining between them. There are 15 residues in the CDR3.

CDR3 nucleotides: TGTGCCAGCAGCCCTCAGGGAAGGGAGCTGTTTTTT. The encoded protein is CASSPQGRELFF. The gene calls are TRBV14 and TRBJ2-2; tentative D call: TRBD1 (5 bases). The CDR3 consists of 12 residues. The germline V and J ends were trimmed by 4 bases and 9 bases, with 9 bases remaining between them. Germline lookup yields CDR1 SGHDN and CDR2 FVKESK.

CDR3 in DNA: TGTGCCAGCAGTTTAAACGGTTACAATGAGCAGTTCTTC. Translated, it gives CASSLNGYNEQFF. J is TRBJ2-1 and V is TRBV27; unclear D gene. The CDR3 sequence is 13 residues long. CDR1 is MNHEY and CDR2 is SMNVEV in the germline V gene (reference sequence). Trimming removed 2 bases at V and 4 bases at J, with 6 bases between.

Turning to this clone: Within the sample, other DNA sequences also encode this same CDR3. The chain combines TRBV30 with TRBJ2-1; 10 nucleotides line up with TRBD2. J was trimmed by 8 bases and V by 4 bases; bases with no gene match: 2. Germline V lookup: CDR1 GTSNPN, CDR2 SVGIG (reference sequence). This CDR3 has 12 residues. CDR3 nucleotide sequence: TGTGCCTGGACTAGCGGGAGTGATGAGCAGTTCTTC. Translation gives CAWTSGSDEQFF.

The V call is TRBV28, the J call TRBJ2-7; TRBD1 matches at 9 bases. V lost 6 bases and J lost 5; bases outside the gene matches: 11. This CDR3 has 15 amino acids. Germline assignment: CDR1 MDHEN and CDR2 SYDVKM. In DNA, the CDR3 is TGTGCCAGCAGACCCACAAGGGGACAGGGACACGAGCAGTACTTC. Encoded protein: CASRPTRGQGHEQYF. Based on the CDR3 plus reference TRBV28 and TRBJ2-7, the full variable domain is DVKVTQSSRYLVKRTGEKVFLECVQDMDHENMFWYRQDPGLGLRLIYFSYDVKMKEKGDIPEGYSVSREKKERFSLILESASTNQTSMYLCASRPTRGQGHEQYFGPGTRLTVT.

The rearrangement links TRBV6-5 to TRBJ1-1, with 8 bases identical to TRBD1. V shed 0 bases and J 5 bases; nucleotides not matched to a gene: 2. Germline V CDR1 and CDR2: MNHEY, SVGAGI. The CDR3 consists of 14 residues. The chain's CDR3 is CASSYSQGATEAFF. DNA for the CDR3: TGTGCCAGCAGTTACTCGCAGGGGGCGACTGAAGCTTTCTTT.

This clone has just one count. The gene calls are TRBV12-5 and TRBJ2-2; weak D call: TRBD1 (6 bases). Germline CDR1 LGHNT, CDR2 FRNRAP. This CDR3 region has 17 residues. V was shortened by 3 bases and J by 1 base, with 15 bases between the two germline ends. The DNA of the CDR3 is TGTGCTAGTGGTTTAGTATCAGGGGCTAGGAACACCGGGGAGCTGTTTTTT. Encoded protein: CASGLVSGARNTGELFF.